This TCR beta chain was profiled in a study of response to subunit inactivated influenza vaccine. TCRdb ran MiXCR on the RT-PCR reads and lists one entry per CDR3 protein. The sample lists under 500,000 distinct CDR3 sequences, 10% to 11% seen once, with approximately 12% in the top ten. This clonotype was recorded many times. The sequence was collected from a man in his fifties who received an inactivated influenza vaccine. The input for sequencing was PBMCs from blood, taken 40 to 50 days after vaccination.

The CDR3 region is CASSHTGGELFF. As DNA, the CDR3 is TGTGCCAGCAGTCACACAGGCGGGGAGCTGTTTTTT. This chain uses TRBV5-6 with TRBJ2-2; tentatively, D is TRBD1 (5 bases). The CDR3 covers 12 residues. Deletions cut 5 bases from V and 7 bases from J, with 9 bases between. Germline loops: CDR1 SGHDT, CDR2 YYEEEE.